This T cell receptor beta chain was documented in a study of T cells in localized non-small cell lung cancer. Broader study findings: Patients showing higher blood T cell density tended to see longer overall survival.

Regarding this clone: Its antigen remains unidentified.

TCRdb's table, derived via immunoSEQ multiplex PCR, lists solely in-frame clones and lacks some. The repertoire consists of tens of thousands of clones, with more than 75% occurring once and the leading ten covering 20% to 25%. The TCR comes from a woman aged 40-69 years with stage I squamous cell lung carcinoma. The sequencing here drew on peripheral blood, taken before any cancer treatment.

CDR3 amino acids: CASSPGTAGNTIYF. As DNA, the CDR3 is TGTGCCAGCAGCCCCGGGACAGCCGGAAACACCATATATTTT. The chain recombines TRBV5-6 with TRBJ1-3; TRBD1 matches at 7 bases. The CDR3 spans 14 residues. Germline V lookup: CDR1 SGHDT, CDR2 YYEEEE. Losses at the gene ends were 4 bases for V and 4 bases for J; bases not matched to a gene: 5.